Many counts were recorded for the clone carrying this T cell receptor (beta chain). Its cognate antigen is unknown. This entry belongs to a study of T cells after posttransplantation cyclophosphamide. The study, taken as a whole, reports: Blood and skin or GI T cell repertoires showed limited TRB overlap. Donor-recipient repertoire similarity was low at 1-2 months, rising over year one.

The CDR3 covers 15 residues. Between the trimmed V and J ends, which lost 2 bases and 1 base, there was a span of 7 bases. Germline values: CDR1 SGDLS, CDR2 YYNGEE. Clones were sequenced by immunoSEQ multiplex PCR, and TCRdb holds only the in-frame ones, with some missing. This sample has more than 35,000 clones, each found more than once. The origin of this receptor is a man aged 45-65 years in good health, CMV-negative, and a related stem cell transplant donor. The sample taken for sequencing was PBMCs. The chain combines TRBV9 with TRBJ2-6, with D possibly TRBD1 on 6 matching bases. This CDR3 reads CASSVTGSGANVLTF. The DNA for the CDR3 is TGTGCCAGCAGCGTTACAGGGTCTGGGGCCAACGTCCTGACTTTC.